This T cell receptor (beta chain) was observed in a study of T cell responses to AZD1222 COVID-19 vaccine (TCRdb year 2021). At the level of the whole study: TCR sequencing covered more than 230 trial participants: 200 to 210 given two doses of AZD1222 and about 26 given two doses of MenACWY control vaccine. Trial participants were enrolled into age subgroups of 18-55, 56-69 and 70-plus years, which contained approximately 150, 28 and 58 TCR-sequenced participants, respectively.

The meaning of the sample's time point label: about 28 days (+/-7) after the second vaccine dose. AZD1222 recipients whose second dose came at about 4 weeks and those whose second dose came at about 12 weeks were combined into one group, since spike-specific TCR depth and breadth did not differ between the two schedules. Samples from vaccinated people were obtained from the UK trials COV001 and COV002, which included a single-blind randomized controlled phase 2/3 trial of AZD1222 (ChAdOx1 nCoV-19) in healthy adults. Trial participant PBMC samples were collected at day 0 and day 28 after the second dose for TCRbeta chain sequencing. Regarding this clone: It has no known antigen specificity. Qualities for individual bases were not recorded, and no much larger clone is one base off.

The CDR3 regions of human TCRbeta chains were analyzed by immunosequencing. In the paper's pipeline: TCRs in the repertoires were compared against a reference library of SARS-CoV-2-specific TCRs that had been generated with the MIRA antigen-specificity platform. Breadth was defined as the fraction of unique TCRs that were SARS-CoV-2-associated, and depth was defined as the fraction of total T cells that were SARS-CoV-2-associated. Using the MIRA data, each spike-specific TCR was mapped to the spike region that the TCR reacts to and placed in a CD4 or CD8 class. Log10-transformed breadth and depth values were compared by one-way ANOVA with Sidak's multiple comparisons tests. This is the immuneACCESS table as TCRdb keeps it, with only in-frame sequences that have V and J called. A part of the clones is gone; compared with another copy, unresolved V genes explain less than half, and the rest is unexplained. V and J calls and clone size are copied from that table; D and trimming were computed from the DNA. Present in this sample are about 150,000 clones, more than 80% of which were seen just once. The ten largest clones add up to about 3.3% of the sample.

The study at large found these results: CD4 TCRs associated with the vaccine covered the entire spike protein, and the dominant responses were in regions 160-218 and 743-854. Participants were mostly white British and included more females than males, and it was suggested by the authors that clonal diversity may have been underestimated. Because no day 14 peak-response samples were available, repertoires were characterized only after the peak T cell response. Reportedly, almost half of the unique spike-specific TCRs recognized epitopes lying outside the regions that are mutated in the B.1.351 and B.1.1.7 variants. Spike-specific TCR breadth and depth rose significantly after two AZD1222 doses compared with day 0 and with MenACWY recipients. Conclusions about previously exposed vaccinees were limited because only a handful of AZD1222 recipients were SARS-CoV-2 seropositive at baseline. The 56-69-year group was small, and its depth increase did not reach significance, likely because of low power.

The CDR3 covers 17 residues, taking in both the cysteine and the phenylalanine. Just CDR3 DNA is preserved here, 51 bases in frame from base 1. CDR1 and CDR2 are read off the germline V gene as SNHLY and FYNNEI. Trimming takes 2 bases from V and 2 bases from J, and the germline ends sit 16 bases apart. The sample in question was peripheral blood, obtained 28 days after the second AZD1222 dose. The receptor chain draws on TRBV2 and TRBJ1-5; a confident D gene designation cannot be given. The clonotype originates from an adult who received the AZD1222 COVID-19 vaccine. The DNA is TGTGCCAGCAGTGAAAGTTTCAGGATCGAGGGCAATCAGCCCCAGCATTTT. This translates into CASSESFRIEGNQPQHF. Beyond the CDR3, the reference TRBV2 and TRBJ1-5 genes provide the residues; the full variable domain reads: EPEVTQTPSHQVTQMGQEVILRCVPISNHLYFYWYRQILGQKVEFLVSFYNNEISEKSEIFDDQFSVERPDGSNFTLKIRSTKLEDSAMYFCASSESFRIEGNQPQHFGDGTRLSIL.